This T cell receptor beta chain was profiled in a study of blood T cell repertoires in COVID-19. V was pared by 3 bases and J by 0 bases, with 12 bases between. Germline lookup yields CDR1 MNHNS and CDR2 SASEGT. The CDR3 is 16 residues long. This clone was counted once. Sequencing used immunoSEQ multiplex PCR; TCRdb keeps in-frame clones, though not all of them. The table has over 100,000 clones, 79% seen once. Sequenced: peripheral blood. V gene TRBV6-1 combines with J gene TRBJ1-3, with a tentative D call TRBD1 (6 bases). The sequence derives from a woman older than 75 with acute or convalescent COVID-19. CDR3 loop: CASSEQGPYSGNTIYF. The CDR3 region has the DNA TGTGCCAGCAGTGAGCAGGGGCCGTACTCTGGAAACACCATATATTTT.